This T cell receptor (beta chain) was captured in a study of cytotoxic CD8 clonotypes in ibrutinib-treated CLL. About this clone: Its antigen is still unknown.

Assay used: immunoSEQ multiplex PCR; TCRdb lists only in-frame clones, some missing. The sample includes more than 110,000 clones, roughly 90% of them seen just once. The study's findings and limits: Researchers report that baseline clonality outpaced age-matched healthy donors and tracked circulating CD8+ T-cell counts.

Germline loops: CDR1 SGHAT, CDR2 FQDESV (reference sequence). CDR3 size: 14 residues. Trimming stripped 1 base from V and 2 bases from J, with 8 bases between. The rearrangement uses TRBV11-1 and TRBJ1-1; D not resolved. The receptor comes from a human donor with chronic lymphocytic leukemia. This specimen consisted of PBMCs, obtained after 12 months of ibrutinib treatment. CDR3 loop: CASSLDMGNTEAFF. The CDR3 DNA reads as TGTGCCAGCAGCTTAGACATGGGAAACACTGAAGCTTTCTTT.